This TCR beta chain was recovered during a study of blood T cell repertoires in COVID-19. V was pared by 1 base and J by 1 base, with 3 bases of the junction left unmatched. CDR3 size: 15 residues. Germline CDR1 reads SGHVS; CDR2 reads FNYEAQ. In the authors' workflow: How many nucleated cells were present was estimated from reference gene primer amplification. Sequencing used immunoSEQ multiplex PCR; TCRdb keeps in-frame clones, though not all of them. Clonal size and the V and J genes are those of that table, whereas D and trimming came from the DNA. The sample consists of 300,000 to 450,000 clones, 87% of them appearing once. Only one count was recorded for this clone.

This sequence was found in a woman aged 25 to 45 who had recovered from COVID-19. Sequences were obtained from PBMCs or T cells enriched from blood (not recorded which). The chain uses TRBV7-6 and TRBJ2-5; 7 positions match TRBD2. The DNA of the CDR3 is TGTGCCAGCAGCTTAGGGCGGGGGTTCCAAGAGACCCAGTACTTC. Amino acid sequence: CASSLGRGFQETQYF.